The 27 T cell receptor beta chains given below trace back to one sample, sequenced in a study of T cell responses to AZD1222 COVID-19 vaccine. TCRdb's table, derived via immunoSEQ multiplex PCR, lists solely in-frame clones and lacks some. The sample holds about 110,000 clones, around 90% seen once. The sequencing used peripheral blood, collected on day 0 of AZD1222 vaccination. Receptors originate from an adult in good health.

The chain uses TRBV7-2 and TRBJ2-7; 13 positions match TRBD2. Germline loops: CDR1 SGHTA, CDR2 FQGNSA. Losses at the gene ends were 1 base for V and 5 bases for J; bases not matched to a gene: 5. The CDR3 runs 16 residues. The CDR3 sequence: CASSLGLAGGTNEQYF. In nucleotides, the CDR3 is TGTGCCAGCAGCTTAGGACTAGCGGGAGGTACAAACGAGCAGTACTTC.

A note on this clone: Other DNA sequences in this specimen translate into the identical CDR3. The V and J genes are TRBV5-1 and TRBJ2-5; unclear D gene. V lost 2 bases and J lost 2, with 4 bases in between. This CDR3 is 12 amino acids long. Germline V gene lookup returns CDR1 SGHRS and CDR2 YFSETQ. The CDR3: CASSFNQETQYF. Here the CDR3 DNA reads TGCGCCAGCAGCTTTAATCAAGAGACCCAGTACTTC.

J is TRBJ2-3 and V is TRBV18, with D unresolved. CDR1 KGHSH and CDR2 LQKENI come from the germline V gene. The CDR3 length is 14 residues. V was clipped by 3 bases and J by 1 base, with 8 bases between them. The CDR3 nucleotides read TGTGCCAGCTCACCGGCGGTGGGCACAGATACGCAGTATTTT. Translation: CASSPAVGTDTQYF. Complete variable domain (other parts from reference TRBV18 and TRBJ2-3): NAGVMQNPRHLVRRRGQEARLRCSPMKGHSHVYWYRQLPEEGLKFMVYLQKENIIDESGMPKERFSAEFPKEGPSILRIQQVVRGDSAAYFCASSPAVGTDTQYFGPGTRLTVL.

V gene TRBV25-1 combines with J gene TRBJ2-5, with 9 bases lining up with TRBD1. Per germline, CDR1 MGHDK and CDR2 SYGVNS. The CDR3 consists of 15 residues. The V and J ends lost 4 bases and 2 bases, in that order; junction bases with no gene match: 5. In nucleotides, the CDR3 is TGTGCCAGCAGTGCCTACAGGGGGCGTCAAGAGACCCAGTACTTC. Its translation is CASSAYRGRQETQYF. The full variable domain, its missing parts supplied by reference TRBV25-1 and TRBJ2-5, is EADIYQTPRYLVIGTGKKITLECSQTMGHDKMYWYQQDPGMELHLIHYSYGVNSTEKGDLSSESTVSRIRTEHFPLTLESARPSHTSQYLCASSAYRGRQETQYFGPGTRLLVL.

This clone occurred once. The rearrangement joins TRBV29-1 to TRBJ2-7, with 13 positions matching TRBD2. CDR1 and CDR2 from the germline V gene are SQVTM and ANQGSEA. J lost 4 bases, V lost 5 bases, and 2 bases had no gene match. The CDR3 spans 13 residues. CDR3 nucleotides: TGCAGCGTTCGGACTAGCGGGAGTTACGAGCAGTACTTC. It yields the protein CSVRTSGSYEQYF.

V and J are TRBV19 and TRBJ2-7, with a weak D call TRBD1 (6 bases). Germline CDR1 is LNHDA and CDR2 is SQIVND (reference sequence). The CDR3 spans 17 residues. V was shortened by 3 bases and J by 2 bases, with 20 bases between the two germline ends. In DNA, the CDR3 is TGTGCCAGTAGTATGGGGACACAAGTACTCTACCCCTACGAGCAGTACTTC. Translation: CASSMGTQVLYPYEQYF.

The chain is built from TRBV5-4 and TRBJ2-5; 9 positions match TRBD2. The CDR3 spans 16 residues. Losses at the gene ends were 2 bases for V and 1 base for J; bases not matched to a gene: 6. Germline values: CDR1 SGHNT, CDR2 YYREEE (reference sequence). This chain's CDR3 is CASSLGASGAQETQYF. CDR3 nucleotide sequence: TGTGCCAGCAGCTTAGGAGCTAGCGGGGCCCAAGAGACCCAGTACTTC. Variable domain in full (rest from reference TRBV5-4 and TRBJ2-5): ETGVTQSPTHLIKTRGQQVTLRCSSQSGHNTVSWYQQALGQGPQFIFQYYREEENGRGNFPPRFSGLQFPNYSSELNVNALELDDSALYLCASSLGASGAQETQYFGPGTRLLVL.

V is TRBV28 and J is TRBJ1-5; 7 bases agree with TRBD1. Unmatched junction bases numbered 9, after V lost 3 bases and J lost 4 bases. The CDR3 loop spans 16 amino acids. Germline CDR1 and CDR2: MDHEN and SYDVKM. This CDR3 reads CASSFTRTGVNQPQHF. The CDR3 coding sequence is TGTGCCAGCAGTTTCACTAGGACAGGAGTAAATCAGCCCCAGCATTTT.

The chain has TRBV7-8 and TRBJ1-2, with no clear D. From germline, CDR1 is SGHVS and CDR2 FQNEAQ. The CDR3 is 16 amino acids. The V and J ends lost 0 bases and 1 base respectively, with 12 bases between them. The CDR3 sequence: CASSLAGMALNYGYTF. The CDR3 bases are TGTGCCAGCAGCTTAGCGGGGATGGCCCTTAACTATGGCTACACCTTC.

This clone was recorded only once. The V and J genes are TRBV5-4 and TRBJ2-7; 10 nucleotides align to TRBD2. CDR1 SGHNT and CDR2 YYREEE come from the germline V gene (reference sequence). Trimming cost V 4 bases and J 1 base; bases outside gene matches: 5. This CDR3 region has 15 residues. As DNA, the CDR3 is TGTGCCAGCAGCATCACTAGCGGGGTGTCCTACGAGCAGTACTTC. Translating it yields CASSITSGVSYEQYF.

The CDR3 DNA is TGTGCCAGCAGTCAGGAGGCGGGGGCCTCCTACGAGCAGTACTTC. Encoded protein: CASSQEAGASYEQYF. V gene TRBV6-5 combines with J gene TRBJ2-7, with a weak D call TRBD2 (7 bases). V was trimmed by 5 bases and J by 0 bases, leaving 14 bases between them. From germline, CDR1 is MNHEY and CDR2 SVGAGI. This CDR3 has 15 amino acids.

The chain joins TRBV7-9 to TRBJ1-4; 8 bases map to TRBD1. Per germline, CDR1 SEHNR and CDR2 FQNEAQ (reference sequence). J was trimmed by 7 bases and V by 10 bases; bases with no gene match: 11. The CDR3 sequence is 14 residues long. This chain's CDR3 is CAIEAGTGPEKLFF. CDR3 nucleotides: TGTGCCATCGAAGCCGGGACAGGTCCTGAAAAACTGTTTTTT.

V is TRBV2 and J is TRBJ1-5, with D tentatively TRBD1 (5 bases). The V and J ends lost 6 bases and 2 bases respectively, with 17 bases between them. The CDR3 totals 16 residues. The germline V gene has CDR1 SNHLY and CDR2 FYNNEI. The DNA for the CDR3 is TGTGCCAGCAGGCCGGGACTCCGGGGTGGCAATCAGCCCCAGCATTTT. As protein: CASRPGLRGGNQPQHF.

V gene TRBV28 combines with J gene TRBJ2-7, with unresolved D. The CDR3 runs 12 residues. Trimming left V 8 bases short and J 2 bases short, with 10 bases between. Per the germline V gene, CDR1 is MDHEN and CDR2 is SYDVKM. The CDR3 bases are TGTGCCAGCGGTGTCAGCACCTACGAGCAGTACTTC. Translated: CASGVSTYEQYF. Complete variable domain (other parts from reference TRBV28 and TRBJ2-7): DVKVTQSSRYLVKRTGEKVFLECVQDMDHENMFWYRQDPGLGLRLIYFSYDVKMKEKGDIPEGYSVSREKKERFSLILESASTNQTSMYLCASGVSTYEQYFGPGTRLTVT.

The rearrangement joins TRBV29-1 to TRBJ2-1, with 7 bases identical to TRBD1. The CDR3 spans 14 residues. CDR1 and CDR2 (germline): SQVTM, ANQGSEA. The ends lost 6 bases at V and 3 bases at J; junction bases unmatched: 8. CDR3 DNA: TGCAGCGTACGGACAGGAGACCTCTACAATGAGCAGTTCTTC. Its translation: CSVRTGDLYNEQFF.

The gene calls are TRBV6-5 and TRBJ1-2; a possible D gene is TRBD1 (6 bases). Trimming removed 5 bases at V and 8 bases at J, with 15 bases between. The germline V gene encodes CDR1 MNHEY and CDR2 SVGAGI. The CDR3 contains 13 residues. CDR3 residues: CASSRQQGVGYTF. CDR3 DNA: TGTGCCAGCAGTCGACAACAGGGTGTCGGCTACACCTTC.

This sequence joins TRBV11-1 and TRBJ2-1; 10 bases align to TRBD1. CDR3 size: 14 residues. Germline V gene lookup returns CDR1 SGHAT and CDR2 FQDESV (reference sequence). J was trimmed by 6 bases and V by 3 bases; bases with no gene match: 2. CDR3 coding DNA: TGTGCCAGCAGCTTGGACAGGGGGGTCAATGAGCAGTTCTTC. Amino acids: CASSLDRGVNEQFF.

The chain recombines TRBV9 with TRBJ2-3; no clear D. From germline, CDR1 is SGDLS and CDR2 YYNGEE. This CDR3 comprises 15 residues. V lost 0 bases and J 6 bases, leaving 14 bases between the germline ends. In DNA, the CDR3 is TGTGCCAGCAGCGTAGACGGCCTGGATGGGGATACGCAGTATTTT. Amino acid sequence: CASSVDGLDGDTQYF.

The chain uses TRBV27 and TRBJ1-1; D uncertain. The CDR3 is made up of 13 amino acids. V lost 4 bases, J lost 7 bases, and 13 bases lay in between. The V gene's germline CDR1 is MNHEY and CDR2 SMNVEV (reference sequence). CDR3 sequence reads: CASSSSGRGEAFF. The DNA for the CDR3 is TGTGCCAGCAGTTCCTCCGGGAGAGGTGAAGCTTTCTTT.

This clone has just one count. This chain uses TRBV19 with TRBJ2-2, with D perhaps TRBD1 (6 bases). V was cut by 9 bases and J by 3 bases, with 8 bases left in between. The CDR3 length is 12 residues. From germline, CDR1 is LNHDA and CDR2 SQIVND (reference sequence). CDR3 sequence (DNA): TGTGCCAGCGAGGGGGACACCGGGGAGCTGTTTTTT. It encodes CASEGDTGELFF.

The V and J genes are TRBV3-1 (or the pseudogene TRBV3-2) and TRBJ2-5; TRBD2 agrees at 10 bases. CDR1 is LGHDT and CDR2 is YNNKEL in the germline V gene (reference sequence). The CDR3 runs to 15 residues. V gave up 0 bases and J gave up 6 bases; unmatched junction bases: 4. CDR3 amino acids: CASSQDASGRKTQYF. DNA for the CDR3: TGTGCCAGCAGCCAAGATGCTAGCGGGAGAAAGACCCAGTACTTC.

The chain is built from TRBV9 and TRBJ1-4; 7 nucleotides match TRBD1. Germline values: CDR1 SGDLS, CDR2 YYNGEE. V lost 0 bases and J lost 3; bases outside the gene matches: 2. The CDR3 sequence is 15 residues long. CDR3 nucleotide sequence: TGTGCCAGCAGCGTAGGAGGGGGCCCTAATGAAAAACTGTTTTTT. Protein product: CASSVGGGPNEKLFF. The entire variable domain, with the rest obtained from reference TRBV9 and TRBJ1-4, is as follows: DSGVTQTPKHLITATGQRVTLRCSPRSGDLSVYWYQQSLDQGLQFLIQYYNGEERAKGNILERFSAQQFPDLHSELNLSSLELGDSALYFCASSVGGGPNEKLFFGSGTQLSVL.

This clone turned up a few times. Here the CDR3 reads CASSRLRGSSDTQYF. DNA for the CDR3: TGTGCCAGCAGCCGACTACGCGGGAGCAGCGATACGCAGTATTTT. This sequence joins TRBV7-9 and TRBJ2-3, with 7 bases fitting TRBD2. The CDR3 totals 15 residues. Germline assignment: CDR1 SEHNR and CDR2 FQNEAQ (reference sequence). Unmatched junction bases numbered 11, after V lost 5 bases and J lost 6 bases. Looking up the rest from reference TRBV7-9 and TRBJ2-3 gives the full variable domain: DTGVSQNPRHKITKRGQNVTFRCDPISEHNRLYWYRQTLGQGPEFLTYFQNEAQLEKSRLLSDRFSAERPKGSFSTLEIQRTEQGDSAMYLCASSRLRGSSDTQYFGPGTRLTVL.

The chain joins TRBV7-2 to TRBJ1-5, with 8 positions matching TRBD1. The CDR3 length is 13 residues. Trimming removed 5 bases from V and 5 bases from J; junction bases left unmatched: 2. Germline V gives CDR1 SGHTA, CDR2 FQGNSA. CDR3 protein: CASSQGADQPQHF. Written as DNA, the CDR3 is TGTGCCAGCAGCCAGGGGGCTGATCAGCCCCAGCATTTT.

The rearrangement joins TRBV29-1 to TRBJ2-3; D not certain. V shed 5 bases and J shed 4 bases, with 7 bases lying between them. Germline V gene sequence: CDR1 SQVTM, CDR2 ANQGSEA. The CDR3 totals 11 residues. Here the CDR3 reads CSVLRSDTQYF. The CDR3 nucleotides are TGCAGCGTTCTAAGGTCAGATACGCAGTATTTT.

The chain uses TRBV7-8 and TRBJ2-7; perhaps TRBD2 as D (5 bases). This CDR3 has 15 residues. CDR1 SGHVS and CDR2 FQNEAQ come from the germline V gene. The V end lost 0 bases, the J end lost 5 bases, and 14 bases lay between the germline ends. CDR3 in DNA: TGTGCCAGCAGCTTAGCGCGAGAGGGTCTGGACGAGCAGTACTTC. Protein sequence: CASSLAREGLDEQYF.

V gene TRBV3-1 (or the pseudogene TRBV3-2) combines with J gene TRBJ1-4; weak D call: TRBD1 (5 bases). The CDR3 has 13 amino acids. Germline-derived CDR1 and CDR2 are LGHDT and YNNKEL (reference sequence). V shed 0 bases and J shed 11 bases, with 10 bases lying between them. In DNA form, the CDR3 reads TGTGCCAGCAGCCAAGATGGGGGATGGAAACTGTTTTTT. Translating gives CASSQDGGWKLFF.